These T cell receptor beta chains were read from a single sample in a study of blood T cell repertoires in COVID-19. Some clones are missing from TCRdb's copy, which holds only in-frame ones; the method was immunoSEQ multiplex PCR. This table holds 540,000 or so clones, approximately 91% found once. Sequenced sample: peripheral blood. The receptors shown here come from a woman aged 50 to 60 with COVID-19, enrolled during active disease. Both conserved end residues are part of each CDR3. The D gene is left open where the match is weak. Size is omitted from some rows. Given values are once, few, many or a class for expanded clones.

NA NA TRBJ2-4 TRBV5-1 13 TGCGCCAGCAGCTTGGGTGCCTCGGACATTCAGTACTTC CASSLGASDIQYF
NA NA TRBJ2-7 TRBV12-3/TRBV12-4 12 TGTGCCAGCACCGGGGATACCTACGAGCAGTACTTC CASTGDTYEQYF
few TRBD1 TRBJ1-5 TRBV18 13 TGTGCCAGCTCAACGGGGGACAGTCAGCCCCAGCATTTT CASSTGDSQPQHF
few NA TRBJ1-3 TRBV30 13 TGTGCCTGGAGTTTAACTGGTGGAAACACCATATATTTT CAWSLTGGNTIYF
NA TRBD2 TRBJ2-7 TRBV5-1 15 TGCGCCAGCAGCCCTAGCGGGGGAGTGACTAACGAGCAGTACTTC CASSPSGGVTNEQYF
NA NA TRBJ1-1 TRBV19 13 TGTGCCAGTAGTATAGAGTGGCAGGGTGAAGCTTTCTTT CASSIEWQGEAFF
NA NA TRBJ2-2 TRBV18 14 TGTGCCAGCTCACCACCGTTCGGCACCGGGGAGCTGTTTTTT CASSPPFGTGELFF
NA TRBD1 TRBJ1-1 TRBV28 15 TGTGCCACCCAACTCGACAGGGTCCGGAACACTGAAGCTTTTTTT CATQLDRVRNTEAFF
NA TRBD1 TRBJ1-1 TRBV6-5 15 TGTGCCAGCAGTTACGTGGCAGGGGGGAACACTGAAGCTTTCTTT CASSYVAGGNTEAFF
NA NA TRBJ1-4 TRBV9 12 TGTGCCAGCAGCTTGCCGGGGGGGAAACTGTTTTTT CASSLPGGKLFF
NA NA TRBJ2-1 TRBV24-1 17 TGTGCCACCAGTGATGGGGGCACCCAGGGTAACTACAATGAGCAGTTCTTC CATSDGGTQGNYNEQFF
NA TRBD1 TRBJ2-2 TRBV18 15 TGTGCCAGCTCACCCGAGGACAGGGGTGCCGGGGAGCTGTTTTTT CASSPEDRGAGELFF
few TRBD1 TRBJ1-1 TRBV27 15 TGTGCCAGCAGCCTCTCAATCGACAGGGCTGGAGAAGCTTTCTTT CASSLSIDRAGEAFF
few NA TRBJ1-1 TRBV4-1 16 TGCGCCAGCAACCCGACAGGAACAAGAGAGGACACTGAAGCTTTCTTT CASNPTGTREDTEAFF
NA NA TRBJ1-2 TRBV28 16 TGTGCCAGCAGCTCGACTCCGTGGGCGGGGTCGGGAGGCTACACCTTC CASSSTPWAGSGGYTF
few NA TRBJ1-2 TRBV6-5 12 TGTGCCAGCACCACCGGGACACTCGGCTACACCTTC CASTTGTLGYTF
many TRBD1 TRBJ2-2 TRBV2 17 TGTGCCAGCAGTGGAAGGATAGGACAGGGAGACACCGGGGAGCTGTTTTTT CASSGRIGQGDTGELFF
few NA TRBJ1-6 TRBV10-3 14 TGTGCCATCAGGGCGGCAGTAGATAATTCACCCCTCCACTTT CAIRAAVDNSPLHF